The rows below give T cell receptor beta chains drawn from one sample of a study of tumor-infiltrating lymphocytes in primary liver carcinoma. One entry per CDR3 protein, called by TCRdb with MiXCR from the multiplex PCR reads. The sample has 150,000 to 200,000 distinct CDR3 sequences; 60% are singletons. What was sequenced was peripheral blood. All receptors derive from a man aged 35 to 55 with primary liver carcinoma and hepatitis B virus infection. Both conserved end residues are part of each CDR3. A D gene is named only where the DNA matches it firmly. Only part of the rows carry a size: once, few, many, or a class if the clone is expanded.

CDR3nt: TGTGCCAGCAGTTACTTTCCGGGAGTAGAGACCCAGTACTTC
CDR3aa: CASSYFPGVETQYF
len: 14
v_gene: TRBV6-5
abundance: .
d_gene: .
j_gene: TRBJ2-5

CDR3nt: TGTGCCAGCAGCCTGGGACAGAACTATGGCTGCACCTTC
CDR3aa: CASSLGQNYGCTF
len: 13
v_gene: TRBV11-2
abundance: many
d_gene: TRBD1
j_gene: TRBJ1-2

CDR3nt: TGTGCCACCAGCTTGGACTGGACTAGCGAGAGCTACGAGCAGTACTTC
CDR3aa: CATSLDWTSESYEQYF
len: 16
v_gene: TRBV11-2
abundance: once
d_gene: TRBD2
j_gene: TRBJ2-7

CDR3nt: TGCAGCGTCGCCGGGACACACAATCAGCCCCAGCATTTT
CDR3aa: CSVAGTHNQPQHF
len: 13
v_gene: TRBV29-1
abundance: few
d_gene: .
j_gene: TRBJ1-5

CDR3nt: TGTGCCAGCAGTTTAGTAGACAGAAGCTACACCTTC
CDR3aa: CASSLVDRSYTF
len: 12
v_gene: TRBV12-3/TRBV12-4
abundance: once
d_gene: .
j_gene: TRBJ1-2

CDR3nt: TGTGCCAGCAGTTTACGAGGGGGACAGGGGCTAAGCGGCTACACCTTC
CDR3aa: CASSLRGGQGLSGYTF
len: 16
v_gene: TRBV12-3/TRBV12-4
abundance: .
d_gene: TRBD1
j_gene: TRBJ1-2

CDR3nt: TGTGCCAGCAGCTTCCAAAGAATAGGCGGTCAGCCCCAGCATTTT
CDR3aa: CASSFQRIGGQPQHF
len: 15
v_gene: TRBV7-8
abundance: .
d_gene: .
j_gene: TRBJ1-5

CDR3nt: TGCAGCGCAATAGGGACCTCCTACAATGAGCAGTTCTTC
CDR3aa: CSAIGTSYNEQFF
len: 13
v_gene: TRBV29-1
abundance: few
d_gene: .
j_gene: TRBJ2-1

CDR3nt: TGTGCCAGCAGTTTTGTGGGGCTTTACAATGAGCAGTTCTTC
CDR3aa: CASSFVGLYNEQFF
len: 14
v_gene: TRBV12-3/TRBV12-4
abundance: .
d_gene: .
j_gene: TRBJ2-1

CDR3nt: TGTGCCAGCAAAGGCGGGATGGGCAATGAGCAGTTCTTC
CDR3aa: CASKGGMGNEQFF
len: 13
v_gene: TRBV6-5
abundance: few
d_gene: .
j_gene: TRBJ2-1

CDR3nt: TGTGTCAGCAGTGAAGTGGGGGAAGGAGAGACCCAGTACTTC
CDR3aa: CVSSEVGEGETQYF
len: 14
v_gene: TRBV6-2/TRBV6-3
abundance: .
d_gene: .
j_gene: TRBJ2-5

CDR3nt: TGCAGCGTCCAACAGGGCTATAATTCACCCCTCCACTTT
CDR3aa: CSVQQGYNSPLHF
len: 13
v_gene: TRBV29-1
abundance: .
d_gene: .
j_gene: TRBJ1-6

CDR3nt: TGTGCCAGCAGCTCCTGGACTAGCGGGAGCTCCCACAATAAGCAGTTCTTC
CDR3aa: CASSSWTSGSSHNKQFF
len: 17
v_gene: TRBV11-1
abundance: .
d_gene: TRBD2
j_gene: TRBJ2-1

CDR3nt: TGTGCCAGCAGCTTAGGCCAAACTACTGAAGCTTTCTTT
CDR3aa: CASSLGQTTEAFF
len: 13
v_gene: TRBV7-9
abundance: .
d_gene: .
j_gene: TRBJ1-1

CDR3nt: TGTGCCAGCAGCCGCGTGACAGGGTATAGCAATCAGCCCCAGCATTTT
CDR3aa: CASSRVTGYSNQPQHF
len: 16
v_gene: TRBV7-9
abundance: few
d_gene: TRBD1
j_gene: TRBJ1-5

CDR3nt: TGTGCCTGCAACCCATCCAGTCAAGAGACCCAGTACTTC
CDR3aa: CACNPSSQETQYF
len: 13
v_gene: TRBV5-6
abundance: .
d_gene: .
j_gene: TRBJ2-5

CDR3nt: TGTGCCAGCAGTAAGACAAACTATGGCTACACCTTC
CDR3aa: CASSKTNYGYTF
len: 12
v_gene: TRBV6-5
abundance: .
d_gene: .
j_gene: TRBJ1-2

CDR3nt: TGTGCCAGCAGTCCTGGGGTGAGAGGTCAGCCCCAGCATTTT
CDR3aa: CASSPGVRGQPQHF
len: 14
v_gene: TRBV6-5
abundance: .
d_gene: .
j_gene: TRBJ1-5

CDR3nt: TGTGCCGGCAGCCCGTTTAGCGGGGTCCAAGAGACCCAGTACTTC
CDR3aa: CAGSPFSGVQETQYF
len: 15
v_gene: TRBV11-2
abundance: once
d_gene: TRBD2
j_gene: TRBJ2-5

CDR3nt: TGTGCCAGCGACCGGGCGGGGAATCAGCCCCAGCATTTT
CDR3aa: CASDRAGNQPQHF
len: 13
v_gene: TRBV6-2/TRBV6-3
abundance: .
d_gene: .
j_gene: TRBJ1-5

CDR3nt: TGTGCCATCAGTGGAGGCGGGACAAGCACAGATACGCAGTATTTT
CDR3aa: CAISGGGTSTDTQYF
len: 15
v_gene: TRBV10-3
abundance: .
d_gene: .
j_gene: TRBJ2-3

CDR3nt: TGCGCCAGCAGCTTGATCGGCAACACCGGGGAGCTGTTTTTT
CDR3aa: CASSLIGNTGELFF
len: 14
v_gene: TRBV5-1
abundance: .
d_gene: .
j_gene: TRBJ2-2

CDR3nt: TGTGCCAGCAGCACCCGGGCTAGCGGGAGATCGGATACGCAGTATTTT
CDR3aa: CASSTRASGRSDTQYF
len: 16
v_gene: TRBV11-2
abundance: many
d_gene: TRBD2
j_gene: TRBJ2-3

CDR3nt: TGTGCCACCAGTGATCCCAGCGACAGGGGAAGCGGGGAGCTGTTTTTT
CDR3aa: CATSDPSDRGSGELFF
len: 16
v_gene: TRBV24-1
abundance: .
d_gene: TRBD1
j_gene: TRBJ2-2

CDR3nt: TGTGCCAGCTGTGGTGGTACCTACGAGCAGTACTTC
CDR3aa: CASCGGTYEQYF
len: 12
v_gene: TRBV12-3/TRBV12-4
abundance: .
d_gene: .
j_gene: TRBJ2-7

CDR3nt: TGTGCCAGCAGTCCCAGCTTAGGGACCCAGTACTTC
CDR3aa: CASSPSLGTQYF
len: 12
v_gene: TRBV28
abundance: .
d_gene: .
j_gene: TRBJ2-5

CDR3nt: TGTGCCTGTAGCGGGGGAATGGGCGAGCAGTACTTC
CDR3aa: CACSGGMGEQYF
len: 12
v_gene: TRBV30
abundance: .
d_gene: TRBD2
j_gene: TRBJ2-7

CDR3nt: TGTGCCAGCAGCCAAGGGGGTCAGAACATTCAGTACTTC
CDR3aa: CASSQGGQNIQYF
len: 13
v_gene: TRBV4-2
abundance: many
d_gene: .
j_gene: TRBJ2-4

CDR3nt: TGTGCCAGCAGCCCAGACCCCTTAAGCGGGAGGAACCTTTACAATGTGCAGATCTTC
CDR3aa: CASSPDPLSGRNLYNVQIF
len: 19
v_gene: TRBV11-2
abundance: .
d_gene: TRBD2
j_gene: TRBJ2-1

CDR3nt: TGTGCCAGCAGCTTAAGAACTAGCGGTAATGAGCAGTTCTTC
CDR3aa: CASSLRTSGNEQFF
len: 14
v_gene: TRBV11-1
abundance: many
d_gene: TRBD2
j_gene: TRBJ2-1

CDR3nt: TGCGCCAGCAGCGATCAAACTCAGACAGGTCCAGAGACCCAGTACTTC
CDR3aa: CASSDQTQTGPETQYF
len: 16
v_gene: TRBV10-1
abundance: .
d_gene: .
j_gene: TRBJ2-5